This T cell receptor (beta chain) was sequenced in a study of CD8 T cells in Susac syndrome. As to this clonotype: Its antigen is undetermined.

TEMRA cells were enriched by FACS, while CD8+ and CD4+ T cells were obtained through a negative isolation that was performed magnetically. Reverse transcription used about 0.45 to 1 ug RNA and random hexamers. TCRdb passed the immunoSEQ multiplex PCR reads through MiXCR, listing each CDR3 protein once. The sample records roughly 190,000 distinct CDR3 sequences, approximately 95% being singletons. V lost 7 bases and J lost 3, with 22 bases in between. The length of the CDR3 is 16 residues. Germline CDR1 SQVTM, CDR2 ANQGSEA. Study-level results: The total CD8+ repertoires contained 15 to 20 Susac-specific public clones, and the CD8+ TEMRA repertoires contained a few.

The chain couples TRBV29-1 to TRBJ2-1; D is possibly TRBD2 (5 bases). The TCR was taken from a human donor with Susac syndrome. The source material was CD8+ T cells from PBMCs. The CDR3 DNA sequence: TGCAGCGCTAACGGGGAGCCGACCCCTCTCTACAATGAGCAGTTCTTC. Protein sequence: CSANGEPTPLYNEQFF.